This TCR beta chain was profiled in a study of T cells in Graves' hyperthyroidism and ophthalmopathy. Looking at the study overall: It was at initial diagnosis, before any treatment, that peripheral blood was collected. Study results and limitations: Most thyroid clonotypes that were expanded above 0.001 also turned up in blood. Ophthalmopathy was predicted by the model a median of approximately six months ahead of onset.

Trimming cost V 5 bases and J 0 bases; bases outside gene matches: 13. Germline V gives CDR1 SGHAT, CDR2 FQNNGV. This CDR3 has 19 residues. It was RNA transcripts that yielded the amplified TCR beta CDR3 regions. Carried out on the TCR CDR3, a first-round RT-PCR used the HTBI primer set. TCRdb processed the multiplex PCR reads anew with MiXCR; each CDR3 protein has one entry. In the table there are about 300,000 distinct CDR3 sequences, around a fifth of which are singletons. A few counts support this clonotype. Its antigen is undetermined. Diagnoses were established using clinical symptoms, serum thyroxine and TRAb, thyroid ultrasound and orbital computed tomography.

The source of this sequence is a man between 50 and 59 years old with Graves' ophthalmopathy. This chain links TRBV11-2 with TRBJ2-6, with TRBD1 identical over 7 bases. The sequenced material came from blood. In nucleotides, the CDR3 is TGTGCCAGCAGCATCCGGGACAGAGCAAGCCACTCTGGGGCCAACGTCCTGACTTTC. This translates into CASSIRDRASHSGANVLTF.